This T cell receptor beta chain came from a study of blood T cell repertoires in COVID-19. Study in general: Donors in the United States, Italy and Spain gave samples during acute or convalescent COVID-19. Sample material is recorded as cDNA or gDNA derived from T cells, B-cell-depleted T cells, or PBMCs.

Authors' processing steps: Amplification of reference gene primers was used by the study to estimate nucleated cell counts. The assay was immunoSEQ multiplex PCR, and TCRdb's table has in-frame clones only and misses some. That table gives V, J and clone size, and the DNA gave D and trimming. This sample has around 240,000 clones; over 80% occur once, and the top ten carry around 1.3%. Recruits, aged about 18 to 90 years, lived in 20 to 30 US areas. The sample was PBMCs or T cells enriched from blood (not recorded which). The clonotype comes from a human donor in a cohort exposed to, infected with or recovered from COVID-19 (not recorded which). The donor label of this sample is uncertain.

As DNA, the CDR3 is TGTGCCAGCAGCATCGGTCCGGGCCCGGGATACGAGCAGTACTTC. Amino acid sequence: CASSIGPGPGYEQYF. The rearrangement joins TRBV7-3 to TRBJ2-7; D perhaps matches TRBD2 (5 bases). V was clipped by 5 bases and J by 4 bases, with 18 bases between them. There are 15 residues in the CDR3. Germline V gene sequence: CDR1 SGHTA, CDR2 FQGTGA.